This entry lists 22 T cell receptor beta chains sequenced from one sample in a study of blood T cell repertoires in COVID-19. The data were produced by immunoSEQ multiplex PCR, yet TCRdb's version contains in-frame clones alone and is incomplete. The sample lists almost 200,000 clones, about 90% occurring once. Sequencing was carried out using peripheral blood. The source of these receptors is a woman in her 70s with acute or convalescent COVID-19.

J is TRBJ1-5 and V is TRBV5-1; 7 bases are a match to TRBD1. Germline CDR1 reads SGHRS; CDR2 reads YFSETQ. There are 15 residues in the CDR3. The J segment lost 7 bases and the V segment lost 0 bases, leaving 7 bases of the junction unmatched. CDR3 nucleotide sequence: TGCGCCAGCAGCTTGGAGGGGGCGTCTGGGCAGCCCCAGCATTTT. Its protein is CASSLEGASGQPQHF.

The J gene is TRBJ2-3, the V gene TRBV5-1; D gene unclear. V lost 4 bases and J 4 bases, leaving 7 bases between the germline ends. Germline V gene data show CDR1 as SGHRS and CDR2 as YFSETQ. The CDR3 consists of 12 residues. CDR3: CASSLSSDTQYF. The DNA for the CDR3 is TGCGCCAGCAGCCTGAGTTCAGATACGCAGTATTTT.

CDR3 coding DNA: TGTGCCAGCAGTTACGGACAGGAAGTCCTTACTGAAGCTTTCTTT. Protein: CASSYGQEVLTEAFF. This chain uses TRBV6-5 with TRBJ1-1, with 7 bases lining up with TRBD1. Per the germline V gene, CDR1 is MNHEY and CDR2 is SVGAGI. With V trimmed by 2 bases and J by 5 bases, 8 bases remained unmatched. The CDR3 consists of 15 residues.

The V gene is TRBV6-5, the J gene TRBJ2-5; TRBD2 aligns across 8 bases. Germline V gene sequence: CDR1 MNHEY, CDR2 SVGAGI. CDR3 length: 15 residues. The V segment lost 5 bases and the J segment 1 base; nucleotides outside the gene matches: 6. The CDR3 nucleotides read TGTGCCAGCAGTCGGGGGGGAGTAAGCCAAGAGACCCAGTACTTC. This sequence encodes CASSRGGVSQETQYF.

The chain couples TRBV7-2 to TRBJ2-2; 8 bases map to TRBD1. The CDR3 spans 15 residues. V lost 7 bases to trimming and J lost 5 bases; unmatched junction nucleotides: 9. In germline, CDR1 is SGHTA, CDR2 FQGNSA. The CDR3 here is CASTIDRGGTGELFF. The DNA for the CDR3 is TGTGCCAGCACCATTGACAGGGGCGGGACCGGGGAGCTGTTTTTT.

The chain combines TRBV3-1 (or the pseudogene TRBV3-2) with TRBJ2-5; 8 bases line up with TRBD2. CDR3 length: 16 amino acids. Germline V gene sequence: CDR1 LGHDT, CDR2 YNNKEL (reference sequence). Germline trimming cut 4 bases from V and 5 bases from J; bases unmatched to any gene: 12. CDR3 nucleotides: TGTGCCAGCAGCCGGGTGGCGGCGGGGGGAGGGGAGACCCAGTACTTC. Its translation is CASSRVAAGGGETQYF.

The chain is built from TRBV5-1 and TRBJ2-6, with TRBD1 identical over 10 bases. V gave up 5 bases and J gave up 1 base; unmatched junction bases: 6. Germline CDR1 SGHRS, CDR2 YFSETQ. There are 17 residues in the CDR3. The CDR3 DNA reads TGCGCCAGCAGTTGGGACAGGGGAAGGTCTGGGGCCAACGTCCTGACTTTC. It encodes CASSWDRGRSGANVLTF.

The chain combines TRBV6-5 with TRBJ1-1; maybe TRBD1 (6 bases). Germline CDR1 MNHEY, CDR2 SVGAGI. The germline V and J ends were trimmed by 4 bases and 4 bases, with 13 bases remaining between them. The CDR3 extends over 14 amino acids. CDR3 bases: TGTGCCAGCAGTTCTCCAGGGGAGACCACTGAAGCTTTCTTT. Translating gives CASSSPGETTEAFF.

This rearrangement joins TRBV12-3 or TRBV12-4 to TRBJ1-1, with 7 bases matching TRBD1. The CDR3 is 11 amino acids. The J segment lost 6 bases and the V segment lost 6 bases, leaving 1 base of the junction unmatched. CDR3 DNA: TGTGCCAGCAGCCAGGGGGCTGAAGCTTTCTTT. Its translation is CASSQGAEAFF.

This clone was counted between two and nine times. J is TRBJ1-2 and V is TRBV7-2; D might be TRBD1 (6 bases). V lost 4 bases, J lost 4 bases, and 13 bases lay in between. Germline V gene lookup returns CDR1 SGHTA and CDR2 FQGNSA. This CDR3 is 14 amino acids long. The CDR3 protein is CASSSGGRLYGYTF. The CDR3 DNA reads as TGTGCCAGCAGCTCGGGGGGGCGGCTCTATGGCTACACCTTC. The entire variable domain, with the rest obtained from reference TRBV7-2 and TRBJ1-2, is as follows: GAGVSQSPSNKVTEKGKDVELRCDPISGHTALYWYRQSLGQGLEFLIYFQGNSAPDKSGLPSDRFSAERTGGSVSTLTIQRTQQEDSAVYLCASSSGGRLYGYTFGSGTRLTVV.

This chain links TRBV5-4 with TRBJ2-2; TRBD2 agrees at 7 bases. The germline CDR1 and CDR2 sequences are SGHNT and YYREEE (reference sequence). This CDR3 contains 15 residues. V lost 4 bases and J lost 5; bases outside the gene matches: 8. CDR3 coding DNA: TGTGCCAGCAGCCGAGCGGGGTTTCGAACCGGGGAGCTGTTTTTT. This sequence encodes CASSRAGFRTGELFF.

The rearrangement uses TRBV6-5 and TRBJ2-7; TRBD1 matches at 10 bases. The CDR3 covers 14 residues. Germline V gene sequence: CDR1 MNHEY, CDR2 SVGAGI. Trimming at V came to 6 bases and at J to 5 bases, leaving 7 bases not matched to a gene. The CDR3 bases are TGTGCCAGCAGCCGAGACAGGGGGCGGAACGAGCAGTACTTC. Its translation is CASSRDRGRNEQYF.

The chain carries TRBV6-5 and TRBJ1-4; TRBD1 matches at 7 bases. V dropped 0 bases and J dropped 8; count of bases not matched to a gene: 6. The CDR3 is 15 residues long. The germline V gene encodes CDR1 MNHEY and CDR2 SVGAGI. The CDR3 loop reads CASSYSTGSGEKLFF. The CDR3 DNA reads as TGTGCCAGCAGTTACTCGACAGGGTCGGGAGAAAAACTGTTTTTT.

This sequence joins TRBV10-3 and TRBJ1-1, with TRBD1 identical over 7 bases. The length of the CDR3 is 14 residues. The V gene's germline CDR1 is ENHRY and CDR2 SYGVKD. The V segment lost 7 bases and the J segment 4 bases; nucleotides outside the gene matches: 9. The CDR3 spells CAITRTGSGTEAFF. CDR3 bases: TGTGCCATCACCAGGACAGGCTCCGGCACTGAAGCTTTCTTT.

The CDR3 DNA reads TGTGCCAGCAAACGACAGGGATCAAGGGGCTACACCTTC. Translated, it gives CASKRQGSRGYTF. The chain uses TRBV2 and TRBJ1-2, with TRBD1 identical over 7 bases. The length of the CDR3 is 13 residues. Germline CDR1 reads SNHLY; CDR2 reads FYNNEI. V dropped 7 bases and J dropped 8; count of bases not matched to a gene: 10.

This clone turned up a few times. J is TRBJ1-2 and V is TRBV6-5; no clear D gene. Between the trimmed V and J ends, which lost 0 bases and 7 bases, there was a span of 12 bases. This CDR3 contains 14 residues. From germline, CDR1 is MNHEY and CDR2 SVGAGI. CDR3 in amino acids: CASSYSVEEGGYTF. For the CDR3, the DNA is TGTGCCAGCAGTTACTCGGTGGAGGAAGGTGGCTACACCTTC.

The J gene is TRBJ2-4, the V gene TRBV27; TRBD1 agrees at 7 bases. Germline V gene data show CDR1 as MNHEY and CDR2 as SMNVEV (reference sequence). Germline trimming cut 1 base from V and 9 bases from J; bases unmatched to any gene: 6. The CDR3 has 14 residues. CDR3 residues: CASSLLAGGGIQYF. CDR3 in DNA: TGTGCCAGCAGTTTATTGGCAGGGGGTGGCATTCAGTACTTC.

The genes are TRBV5-5 and TRBJ1-5, with TRBD1 as a possible D gene (6 bases). Germline assignment: CDR1 SGHKS and CDR2 YYEKEE (reference sequence). Trimming took off 4 bases at V and 4 bases at J, with 9 bases between the two ends. The CDR3 spans 13 residues. CDR3 nucleotides: TGTGCCAGCAGCGGACAGTCGAATCAGCCCCAGCATTTT. This translates into CASSGQSNQPQHF.

The V gene is TRBV5-1, the J gene TRBJ2-1; 8 bases are a match to TRBD2. The J segment lost 4 bases and the V segment lost 0 bases, leaving 3 bases of the junction unmatched. CDR3 length: 15 amino acids. Germline V gene lookup returns CDR1 SGHRS and CDR2 YFSETQ. This chain's CDR3 is CASSLGLAQYNEQFF. DNA for the CDR3: TGCGCCAGCAGCTTGGGACTAGCGCAATACAATGAGCAGTTCTTC.

The CDR3 nucleotides are TGTGCCAGCAGCTTAATACAGGATAATTCACCCCTCCACTTT. Amino acid sequence: CASSLIQDNSPLHF. The chain combines TRBV7-9 with TRBJ1-6; D might be TRBD1 (5 bases). The germline V gene encodes CDR1 SEHNR and CDR2 FQNEAQ (reference sequence). This CDR3 contains 14 residues. V lost 2 bases and J lost 5, with 7 bases in between.

This clone was seen just once. The chain links TRBV7-3 to TRBJ2-3; 9 bases agree with TRBD2. The germline gives CDR1 SGHTA, CDR2 FQGTGA. Germline trimming cut 1 base from V and 1 base from J; bases unmatched to any gene: 6. The CDR3 covers 17 residues. The CDR3 sequence: CASSLIAGGPGTDTQYF. CDR3 in DNA: TGTGCCAGCAGCTTAATTGCGGGAGGGCCGGGCACAGATACGCAGTATTTT.

This chain links TRBV2 with TRBJ2-5; 8 bases are a match to TRBD1. Germline CDR1 and CDR2: SNHLY and FYNNEI. V dropped 5 bases and J dropped 4; count of bases not matched to a gene: 6. The CDR3 extends over 14 amino acids. The CDR3 DNA sequence: TGTGCCAGCAGTCCGACAGGGGTGGGAGAGACCCAGTACTTC. This sequence encodes CASSPTGVGETQYF.